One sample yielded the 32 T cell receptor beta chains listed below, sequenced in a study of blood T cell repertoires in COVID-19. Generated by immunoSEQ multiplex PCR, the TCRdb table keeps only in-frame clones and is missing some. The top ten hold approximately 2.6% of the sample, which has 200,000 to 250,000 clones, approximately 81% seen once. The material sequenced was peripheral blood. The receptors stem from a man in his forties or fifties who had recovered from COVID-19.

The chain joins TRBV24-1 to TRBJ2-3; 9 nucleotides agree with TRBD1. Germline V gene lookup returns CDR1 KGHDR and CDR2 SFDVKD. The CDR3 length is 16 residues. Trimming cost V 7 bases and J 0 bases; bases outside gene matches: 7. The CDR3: CATSETGGTSTDTQYF. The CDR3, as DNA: TGTGCCACCAGCGAGACAGGGGGAACTAGCACAGATACGCAGTATTTT.

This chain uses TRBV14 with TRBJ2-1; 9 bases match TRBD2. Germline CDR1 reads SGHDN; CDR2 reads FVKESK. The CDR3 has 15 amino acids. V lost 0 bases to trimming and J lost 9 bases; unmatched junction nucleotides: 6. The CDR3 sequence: CASSQDPGTSSEQFF. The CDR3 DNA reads TGTGCCAGCAGCCAAGACCCCGGGACTAGCAGTGAGCAGTTCTTC.

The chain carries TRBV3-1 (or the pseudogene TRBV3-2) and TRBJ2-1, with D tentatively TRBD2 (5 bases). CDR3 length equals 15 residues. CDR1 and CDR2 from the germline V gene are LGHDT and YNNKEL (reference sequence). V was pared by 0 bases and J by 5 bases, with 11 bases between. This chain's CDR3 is CASSQDLLGNNEQFF. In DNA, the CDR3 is TGTGCCAGCAGCCAAGATTTACTAGGGAACAATGAGCAGTTCTTC.

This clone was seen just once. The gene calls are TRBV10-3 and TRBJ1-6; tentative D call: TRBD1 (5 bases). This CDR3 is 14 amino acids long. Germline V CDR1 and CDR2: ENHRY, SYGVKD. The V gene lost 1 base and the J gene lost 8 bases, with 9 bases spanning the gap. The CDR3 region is CAISEWGLDSPLHF. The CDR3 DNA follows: TGTGCCATCAGTGAGTGGGGACTGGATTCACCCCTCCACTTT.

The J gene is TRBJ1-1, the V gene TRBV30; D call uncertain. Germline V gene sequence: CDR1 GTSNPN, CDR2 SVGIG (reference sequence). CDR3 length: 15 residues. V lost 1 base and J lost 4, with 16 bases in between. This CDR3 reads CAWSARRGESTEAFF. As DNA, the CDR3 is TGTGCCTGGAGTGCCCGCCGGGGAGAGAGCACTGAAGCTTTCTTT.

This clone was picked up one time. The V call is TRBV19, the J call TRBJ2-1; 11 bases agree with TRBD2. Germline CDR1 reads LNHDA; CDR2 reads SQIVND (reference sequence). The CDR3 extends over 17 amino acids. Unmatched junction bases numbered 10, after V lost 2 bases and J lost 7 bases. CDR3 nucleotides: TGTGCCAGTAGTATATCGTCCCTAGCGGGAGGAGATAATGAGCAGTTCTTC. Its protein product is CASSISSLAGGDNEQFF.

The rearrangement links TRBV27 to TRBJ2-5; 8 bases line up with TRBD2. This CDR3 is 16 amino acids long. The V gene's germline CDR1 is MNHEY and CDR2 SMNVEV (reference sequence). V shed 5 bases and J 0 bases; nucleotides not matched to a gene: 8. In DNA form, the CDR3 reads TGTGCCAGCAGTCCCAGACTAGCGAAGTACCAAGAGACCCAGTACTTC. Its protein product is CASSPRLAKYQETQYF.

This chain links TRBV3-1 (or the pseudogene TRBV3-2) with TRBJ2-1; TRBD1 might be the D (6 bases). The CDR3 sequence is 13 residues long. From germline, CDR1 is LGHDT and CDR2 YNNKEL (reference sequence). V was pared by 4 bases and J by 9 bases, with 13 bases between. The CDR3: CASSLPWGREQFF. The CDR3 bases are TGTGCCAGCAGCCTCCCCTGGGGGCGTGAGCAGTTCTTC.

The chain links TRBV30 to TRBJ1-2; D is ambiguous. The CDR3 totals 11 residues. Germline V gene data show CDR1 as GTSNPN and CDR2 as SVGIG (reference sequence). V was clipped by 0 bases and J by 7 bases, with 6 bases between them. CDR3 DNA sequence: TGTGCCTGGAGTGTCGGGTCTGGCTACACCTTC. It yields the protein CAWSVGSGYTF.

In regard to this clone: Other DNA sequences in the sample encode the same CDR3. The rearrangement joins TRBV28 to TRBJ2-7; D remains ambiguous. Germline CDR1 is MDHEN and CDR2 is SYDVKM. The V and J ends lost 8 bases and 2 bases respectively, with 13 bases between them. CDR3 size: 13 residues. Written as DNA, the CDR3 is TGTGCCAGCTCCAGTACCGTACCCTACGAGCAGTACTTC. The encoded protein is CASSSTVPYEQYF.

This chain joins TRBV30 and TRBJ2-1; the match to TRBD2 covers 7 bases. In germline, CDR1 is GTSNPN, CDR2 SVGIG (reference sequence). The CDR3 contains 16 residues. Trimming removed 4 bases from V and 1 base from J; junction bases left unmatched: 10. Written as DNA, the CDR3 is TGTGCCTGGATTTTAGGGACGGGAGGTTCCTACAATGAGCAGTTCTTC. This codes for CAWILGTGGSYNEQFF. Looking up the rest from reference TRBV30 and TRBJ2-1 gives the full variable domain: SQTIHQWPATLVQPVGSPLSLECTVEGTSNPNLYWYRQAAGRGLQLLFYSVGIGQISSEVPQNLSASRPQDRQFILSSKKLLLSDSGFYLCAWILGTGGSYNEQFFGPGTRLTVL.

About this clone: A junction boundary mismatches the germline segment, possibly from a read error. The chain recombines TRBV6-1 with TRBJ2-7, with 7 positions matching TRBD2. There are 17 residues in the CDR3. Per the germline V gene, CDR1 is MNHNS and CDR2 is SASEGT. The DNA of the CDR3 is TGTGCCAGCACTGAACGGGGAGGGACGGTCGGTTCGCGCGAGCAGTACTTC. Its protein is CASTERGGTVGSREQYF.

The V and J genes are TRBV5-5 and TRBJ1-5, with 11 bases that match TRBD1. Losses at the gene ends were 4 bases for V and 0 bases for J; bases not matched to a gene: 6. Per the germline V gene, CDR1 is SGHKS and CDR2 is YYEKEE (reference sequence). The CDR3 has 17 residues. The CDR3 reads CASSPGQGGYSNQPQHF. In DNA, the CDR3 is TGTGCCAGCAGCCCGGGACAGGGGGGTTATAGCAATCAGCCCCAGCATTTT.

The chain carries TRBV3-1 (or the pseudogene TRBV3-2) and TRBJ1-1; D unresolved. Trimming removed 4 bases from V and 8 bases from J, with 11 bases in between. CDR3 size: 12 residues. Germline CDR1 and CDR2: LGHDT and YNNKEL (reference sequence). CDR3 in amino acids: CASSPREEEAFF. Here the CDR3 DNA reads TGTGCCAGCAGCCCACGAGAGGAAGAAGCTTTCTTT.

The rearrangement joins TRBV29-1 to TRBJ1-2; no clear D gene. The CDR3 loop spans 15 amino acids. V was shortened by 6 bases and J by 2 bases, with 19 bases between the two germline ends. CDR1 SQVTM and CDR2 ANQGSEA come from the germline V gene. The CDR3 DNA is TGCAGCGTCGTGGAGGTTAGGGCGCCCAACTATGGCTACACCTTC. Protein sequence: CSVVEVRAPNYGYTF.

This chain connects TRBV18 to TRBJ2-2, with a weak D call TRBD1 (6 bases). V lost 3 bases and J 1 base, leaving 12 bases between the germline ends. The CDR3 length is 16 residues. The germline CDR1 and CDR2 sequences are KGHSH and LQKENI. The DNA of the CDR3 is TGTGCCAGCTCACCTACTCAGGGGAGGAACACCGGGGAGCTGTTTTTT. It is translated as CASSPTQGRNTGELFF.

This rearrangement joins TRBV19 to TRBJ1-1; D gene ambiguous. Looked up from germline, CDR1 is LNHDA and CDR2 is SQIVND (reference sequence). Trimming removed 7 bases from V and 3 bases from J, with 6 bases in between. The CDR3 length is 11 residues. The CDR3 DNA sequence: TGTGCCAGTAACACCCACACTGAAGCTTTCTTT. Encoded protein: CASNTHTEAFF.

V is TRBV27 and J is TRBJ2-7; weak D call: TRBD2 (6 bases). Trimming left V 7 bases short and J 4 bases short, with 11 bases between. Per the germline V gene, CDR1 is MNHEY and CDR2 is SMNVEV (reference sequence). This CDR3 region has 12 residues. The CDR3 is CASMGGPYEQYF. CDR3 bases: TGTGCCAGCATGGGGGGTCCGTACGAGCAGTACTTC.

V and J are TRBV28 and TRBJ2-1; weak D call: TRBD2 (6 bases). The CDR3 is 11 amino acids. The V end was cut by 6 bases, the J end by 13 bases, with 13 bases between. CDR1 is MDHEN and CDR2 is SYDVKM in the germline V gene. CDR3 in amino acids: CASSTGLRQFF. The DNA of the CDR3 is TGTGCCAGCAGCACGGGACTCCGCCAGTTCTTC.

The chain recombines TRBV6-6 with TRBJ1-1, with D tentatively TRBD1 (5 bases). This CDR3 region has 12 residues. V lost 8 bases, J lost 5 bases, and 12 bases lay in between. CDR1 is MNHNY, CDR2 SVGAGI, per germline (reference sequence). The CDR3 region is CASCRQGTEAFF. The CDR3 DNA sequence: TGTGCCAGCTGCAGGCAGGGAACTGAAGCTTTCTTT.

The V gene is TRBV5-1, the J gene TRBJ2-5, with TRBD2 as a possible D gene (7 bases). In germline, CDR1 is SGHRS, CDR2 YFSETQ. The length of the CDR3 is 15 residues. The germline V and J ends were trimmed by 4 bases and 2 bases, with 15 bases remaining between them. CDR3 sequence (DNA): TGCGCCAGCAGCAGGAACAGGGAGGGTCAAGAGACCCAGTACTTC. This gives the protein CASSRNREGQETQYF.

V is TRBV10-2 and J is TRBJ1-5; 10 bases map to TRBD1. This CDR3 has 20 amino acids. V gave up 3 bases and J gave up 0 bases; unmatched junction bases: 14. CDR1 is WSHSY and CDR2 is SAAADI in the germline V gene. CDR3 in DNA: TGCGCCAGCAGTGACCGAACCGGGACAGGGGCCCCTTATAGCAATCAGCCCCAGCATTTT. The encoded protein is CASSDRTGTGAPYSNQPQHF.

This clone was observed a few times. The CDR3 DNA follows: TGTGCCAGCAGCCTAGGGACAGGGAGCTCCTACGAGCAGTACTTC. The encoded protein is CASSLGTGSSYEQYF. The V gene is TRBV7-6, the J gene TRBJ2-7, with 9 nucleotides matching TRBD1. V shed 5 bases and J 0 bases; nucleotides not matched to a gene: 5. This CDR3 region has 15 residues. Looked up from germline, CDR1 is SGHVS and CDR2 is FNYEAQ.

CDR3 sequence: CASSLASRRGSYEQYF. The CDR3 nucleotides are TGTGCCAGCAGCTTAGCATCCCGCAGGGGTTCCTACGAGCAGTACTTC. The chain has TRBV7-9 and TRBJ2-7; D may be TRBD1 (6 bases). The V end was cut by 0 bases, the J end by 1 base, with 13 bases between. Germline V lookup: CDR1 SEHNR, CDR2 FQNEAQ (reference sequence). The CDR3 extends over 16 amino acids.

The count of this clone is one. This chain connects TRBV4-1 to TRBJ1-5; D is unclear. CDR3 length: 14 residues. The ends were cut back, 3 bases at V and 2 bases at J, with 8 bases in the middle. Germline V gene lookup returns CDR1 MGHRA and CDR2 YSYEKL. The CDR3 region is CASSQTGGNQPQHF. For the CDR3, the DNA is TGCGCCAGCAGCCAGACCGGGGGCAATCAGCCCCAGCATTTT.

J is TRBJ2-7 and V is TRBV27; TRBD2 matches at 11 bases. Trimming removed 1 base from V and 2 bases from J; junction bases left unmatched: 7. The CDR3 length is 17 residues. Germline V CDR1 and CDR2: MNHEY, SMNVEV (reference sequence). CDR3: CASSLLVSGRAAYEQYF. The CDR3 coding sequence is TGTGCCAGCAGTTTATTAGTTAGCGGGAGGGCCGCCTACGAGCAGTACTTC.

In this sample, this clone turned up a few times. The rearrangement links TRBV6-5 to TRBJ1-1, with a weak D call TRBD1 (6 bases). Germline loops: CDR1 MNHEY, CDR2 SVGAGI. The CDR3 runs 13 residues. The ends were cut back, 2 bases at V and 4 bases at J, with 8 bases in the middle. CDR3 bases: TGTGCCAGCAGTTACACCAGGGGCACTGAAGCTTTCTTT. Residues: CASSYTRGTEAFF.

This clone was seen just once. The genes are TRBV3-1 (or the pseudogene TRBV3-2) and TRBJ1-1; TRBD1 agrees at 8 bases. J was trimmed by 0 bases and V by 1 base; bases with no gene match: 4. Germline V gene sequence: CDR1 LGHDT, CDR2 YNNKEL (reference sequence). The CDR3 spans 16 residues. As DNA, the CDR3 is TGTGCCAGCAGCCAAGCCGGGACAGGCTTGAACACTGAAGCTTTCTTT. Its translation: CASSQAGTGLNTEAFF.

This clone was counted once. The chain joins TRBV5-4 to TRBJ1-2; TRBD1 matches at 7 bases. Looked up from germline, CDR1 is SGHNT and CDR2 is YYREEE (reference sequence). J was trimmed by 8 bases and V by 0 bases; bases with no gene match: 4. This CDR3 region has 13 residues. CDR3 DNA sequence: TGTGCCAGCAGCTTGGACAGGGGTATGGGCTACACCTTC. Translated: CASSLDRGMGYTF.

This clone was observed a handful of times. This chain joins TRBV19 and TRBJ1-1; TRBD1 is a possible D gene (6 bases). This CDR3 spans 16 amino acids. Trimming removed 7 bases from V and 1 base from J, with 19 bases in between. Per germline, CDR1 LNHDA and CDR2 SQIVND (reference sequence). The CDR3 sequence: CASNRYSQGSNTEAFF. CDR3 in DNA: TGTGCCAGTAATAGATATTCTCAGGGGTCGAACACTGAAGCTTTCTTT.

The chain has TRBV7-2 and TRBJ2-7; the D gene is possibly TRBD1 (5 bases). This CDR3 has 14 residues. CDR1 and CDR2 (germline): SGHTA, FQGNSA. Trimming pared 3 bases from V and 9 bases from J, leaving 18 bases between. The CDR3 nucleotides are TGTGCCAGCAGCTTTCGCACAGGAGATACATGGCAGTACTTC. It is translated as CASSFRTGDTWQYF.

The CDR3 spells CATKGQGASVSNQPQHF. In DNA, the CDR3 is TGTGCCACCAAGGGACAGGGGGCTTCCGTTAGCAATCAGCCCCAGCATTTT. This chain connects TRBV19 to TRBJ1-5, with 12 bases lining up with TRBD1. V shed 10 bases, J shed 0 bases, and the junction held 10 bases outside the gene matches. The CDR3 length is 17 residues. Per the germline V gene, CDR1 is LNHDA and CDR2 is SQIVND (reference sequence).